The text below deals with one T cell receptor (beta chain). What it binds is unknown. This specimen belongs to a study of T cells in Graves' hyperthyroidism and ophthalmopathy. Patients were excluded for uncontrolled infection, other autoimmune disease, pregnancy or lactation. Diagnoses were established using clinical symptoms, serum thyroxine and TRAb, thyroid ultrasound and orbital computed tomography. The germline V gene has CDR1 KGHDR and CDR2 SFDVKD. The CDR3 contains 13 residues. V lost 3 bases and J lost 5, with 9 bases in between. General study points: Model predictions of ophthalmopathy came a median around 7.1 months before onset.

The CDR3 regions of TCR beta were amplified from RNA transcripts. The primer set for the first-round RT-PCR of the TCR CDR3 was HTBI. One entry per CDR3 protein results from TCRdb running MiXCR on the multiplex PCR reads. The sample holds about 300,000 distinct CDR3 sequences, around 19% seen once. The receptor's source is a middle-aged man with Graves' ophthalmopathy. The material sequenced was blood. The chain joins TRBV24-1 to TRBJ2-5; D perhaps matches TRBD1 (6 bases). The CDR3 sequence is CATSDGGMETQYF. DNA for the CDR3: TGTGCCACCAGTGATGGGGGCATGGAGACCCAGTACTTC.